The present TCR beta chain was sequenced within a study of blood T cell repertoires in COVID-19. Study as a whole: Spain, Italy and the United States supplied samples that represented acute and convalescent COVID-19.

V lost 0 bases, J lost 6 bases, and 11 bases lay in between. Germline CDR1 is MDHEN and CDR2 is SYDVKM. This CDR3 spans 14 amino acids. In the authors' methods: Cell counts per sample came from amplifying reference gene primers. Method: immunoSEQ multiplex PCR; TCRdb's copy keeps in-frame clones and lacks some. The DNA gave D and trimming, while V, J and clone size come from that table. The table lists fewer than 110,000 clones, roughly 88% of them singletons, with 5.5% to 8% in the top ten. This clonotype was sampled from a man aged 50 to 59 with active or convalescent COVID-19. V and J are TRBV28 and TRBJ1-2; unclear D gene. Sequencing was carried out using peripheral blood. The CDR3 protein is CASSLWAGRDGYTF. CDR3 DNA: TGTGCCAGCAGTTTATGGGCTGGCCGGGATGGCTACACCTTC.